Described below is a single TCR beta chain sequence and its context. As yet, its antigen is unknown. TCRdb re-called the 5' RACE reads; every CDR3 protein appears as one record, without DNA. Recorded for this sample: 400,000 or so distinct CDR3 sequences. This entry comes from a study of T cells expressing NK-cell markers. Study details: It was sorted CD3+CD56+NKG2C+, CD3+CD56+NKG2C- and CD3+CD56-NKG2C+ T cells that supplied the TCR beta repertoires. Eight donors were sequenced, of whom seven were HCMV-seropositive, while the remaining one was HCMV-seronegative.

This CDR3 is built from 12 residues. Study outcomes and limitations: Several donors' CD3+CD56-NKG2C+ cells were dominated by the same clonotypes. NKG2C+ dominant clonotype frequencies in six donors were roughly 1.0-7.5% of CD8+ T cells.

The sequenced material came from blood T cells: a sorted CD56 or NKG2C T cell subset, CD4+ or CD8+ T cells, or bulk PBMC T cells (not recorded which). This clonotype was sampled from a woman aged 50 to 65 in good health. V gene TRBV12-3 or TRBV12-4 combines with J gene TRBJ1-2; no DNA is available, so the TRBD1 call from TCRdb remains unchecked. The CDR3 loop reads CASSDRVWGYTF.